Each of the 30 T cell receptor beta chains below was sequenced from the same sample in a study of cytomegalovirus exposure and HLA in healthy donors. In the PCR, 60 Vbeta and 13 Jbeta primers were used. TCRdb's table, derived via immunoSEQ multiplex PCR, lists solely in-frame clones and lacks some. The profile covers around 160,000 clones, with 75% to 80% appearing a single time and 2.5% to 3.5% taken by the ten largest. The sequenced sample consisted of PBMCs. The receptor source for this set is a man in his forties in good health and CMV-seropositive.

The gene calls are TRBV6-5 and TRBJ2-7; maybe TRBD2 (5 bases). The CDR3 is 11 residues long. Germline V lookup: CDR1 MNHEY, CDR2 SVGAGI. V shed 0 bases and J shed 13 bases, with 10 bases lying between them. Written as DNA, the CDR3 is TGTGCCAGCAGTTACTCGAACCGGGAATACTTC. Translation gives CASSYSNREYF.

V and J are TRBV29-1 and TRBJ1-4; D is possibly TRBD1 (5 bases). Germline CDR1 and CDR2: SQVTM and ANQGSEA. V shed 5 bases and J shed 4 bases, with 11 bases lying between them. This CDR3 is 13 amino acids long. CDR3 region: CSVSWGDNEKLFF. In DNA form, the CDR3 reads TGCAGCGTTTCTTGGGGGGATAATGAAAAACTGTTTTTT.

The sample holds one count of this clone. The V gene is TRBV18, the J gene TRBJ2-3; TRBD1 matches 7 bases. The CDR3 is 15 amino acids. Germline V lookup: CDR1 KGHSH, CDR2 LQKENI. V lost 3 bases to trimming and J lost 0 bases; unmatched junction nucleotides: 3. Here the CDR3 reads CASSPDRVSTDTQYF. The CDR3 DNA reads as TGTGCCAGCTCACCCGACAGGGTGAGCACAGATACGCAGTATTTT.

This clone was picked up one time. V and J are TRBV28 and TRBJ1-2; D is perhaps TRBD1 (5 bases). Germline V gives CDR1 MDHEN, CDR2 SYDVKM. The V gene lost 5 bases and the J gene lost 8 bases, with 15 bases spanning the gap. The CDR3 contains 13 residues. CDR3 amino acids: CASSATTVRGYTF. The CDR3 nucleotides read TGTGCCAGCAGTGCGACGACAGTAAGGGGCTACACCTTC.

The V and J genes are TRBV6-4 and TRBJ1-1; no reliable D call. V shed 4 bases and J shed 1 base, with 7 bases lying between them. Germline CDR1 reads MRHNA; CDR2 reads SNTAGT. The CDR3 runs to 13 residues. The CDR3 DNA is TGTGCCAGCAGTGGAGGCGAGAACACTGAAGCTTTCTTT. Protein product: CASSGGENTEAFF.

The gene calls are TRBV4-1 and TRBJ1-4; 8 nucleotides match TRBD1. From germline, CDR1 is MGHRA and CDR2 YSYEKL. The V segment lost 1 base and the J segment 6 bases; nucleotides outside the gene matches: 10. The CDR3 has 17 amino acids. CDR3 DNA: TGCGCCAGCAGCCAAGGGTTACCAGGGGGCGCCTATGAAAAACTGTTTTTT. This translates into CASSQGLPGGAYEKLFF.

The rearrangement links TRBV2 to TRBJ2-5; a weak D match, TRBD2 (7 bases). V dropped 5 bases and J dropped 6 bases, with 19 bases sitting between them. The CDR3 is 15 amino acids. Germline assignment: CDR1 SNHLY and CDR2 FYNNEI. The CDR3 DNA follows: TGTGCCAGCAGTAGTGGGGGGGCGGGAGAGAAGACCCAGTACTTC. It encodes CASSSGGAGEKTQYF.

The rearrangement uses TRBV5-1 and TRBJ2-1; D gene ambiguous. This CDR3 spans 13 amino acids. The V and J ends lost 1 base and 6 bases respectively, with 8 bases between them. Germline V lookup: CDR1 SGHRS, CDR2 YFSETQ. CDR3 DNA sequence: TGCGCCAGCAGCTTGACCCAACTCAATGAGCAGTTCTTC. Protein: CASSLTQLNEQFF. The full variable domain, in which reference TRBV5-1 and TRBJ2-1 provide the parts outside the CDR3, is KAGVTQTPRYLIKTRGQQVTLSCSPISGHRSVSWYQQTPGQGLQFLFEYFSETQRNKGNFPGRFSGRQFSNSRSEMNVSTLELGDSALYLCASSLTQLNEQFFGPGTRLTVL.

The J gene is TRBJ1-2, the V gene TRBV29-1; 7 bases map to TRBD1. V lost 7 bases, J lost 4 bases, and 12 bases stayed unmatched. Germline V gives CDR1 SQVTM, CDR2 ANQGSEA. The CDR3 is 14 residues long. The CDR3 loop reads CSAVTGNKIYGYTF. CDR3 sequence (DNA): TGCAGCGCTGTGACAGGGAATAAAATCTATGGCTACACCTTC.

The gene calls are TRBV5-1 and TRBJ2-3; TRBD1 aligns across 10 bases. The CDR3 is 13 residues long. Germline CDR1 and CDR2: SGHRS and YFSETQ. Germline trimming cut 9 bases from V and 5 bases from J; bases unmatched to any gene: 6. CDR3 region: CAIGTGVGDTQYF. CDR3 nucleotides: TGCGCCATCGGGACAGGGGTGGGAGATACGCAGTATTTT.

V is TRBV28 and J is TRBJ2-7; 7 nucleotides agree with TRBD1. The CDR3 spans 15 residues. J was trimmed by 5 bases and V by 1 base; bases with no gene match: 8. CDR1 and CDR2 (germline): MDHEN, SYDVKM. The CDR3 DNA reads as TGTGCCAGCAGTTTATTTTTGACAGGGAAGGACGAGCAGTACTTC. This sequence encodes CASSLFLTGKDEQYF.

The chain couples TRBV28 to TRBJ1-2; TRBD1 agrees at 8 bases. Trimming took 6 bases from V and 7 from J; bases not matched to a gene: 7. The germline CDR1 and CDR2 sequences are MDHEN and SYDVKM. CDR3 length: 13 residues. CDR3 bases: TGTGCCAGCAGATCTGGACAGGGACTTGGCTACACCTTC. Translated: CASRSGQGLGYTF.

The chain employs TRBV30 and TRBJ1-5; D is unresolved. CDR1 is GTSNPN and CDR2 is SVGIG in the germline V gene (reference sequence). The length of the CDR3 is 12 residues. V gave up 3 bases and J gave up 6 bases, with 9 bases separating them. CDR3 region: CAWSALGQPQHF. The CDR3 region has the DNA TGTGCCTGGAGCGCCCTCGGTCAGCCCCAGCATTTT.

The chain employs TRBV5-1 and TRBJ2-3; 13 nucleotides agree with TRBD2. CDR3 length: 18 amino acids. CDR1 is SGHRS and CDR2 is YFSETQ in the germline V gene. V was pared by 4 bases and J by 4 bases, with 12 bases of the junction left unmatched. The CDR3, as DNA: TGCGCCAGCAGCATTCCGGGACTAGCGGGATCTGCCGCAGATACGCAGTATTTT. Translated, it gives CASSIPGLAGSAADTQYF.

V is TRBV19 and J is TRBJ2-7, with TRBD1 matching 9 bases. The J segment lost 6 bases and the V segment lost 3 bases, leaving 24 bases of the junction unmatched. There are 20 residues in the CDR3. Germline lookup yields CDR1 LNHDA and CDR2 SQIVND (reference sequence). The DNA for the CDR3 is TGTGCCAGTAGTATGATGTTGGGGACAGGGTCAGGGATCCGTCCTTTCGAGCAGTACTTC. Translating it yields CASSMMLGTGSGIRPFEQYF. Variable domain in full (rest from reference TRBV19 and TRBJ2-7): DGGITQSPKYLFRKEGQNVTLSCEQNLNHDAMYWYRQDPGQGLRLIYYSQIVNDFQKGDIAEGYSVSREKKESFPLTVTSAQKNPTAFYLCASSMMLGTGSGIRPFEQYFGPGTRLTVT.

This sequence joins TRBV5-1 and TRBJ2-1; 9 nucleotides agree with TRBD1. V lost 0 bases and J lost 8; bases outside the gene matches: 9. Germline lookup yields CDR1 SGHRS and CDR2 YFSETQ. The CDR3 consists of 16 residues. The CDR3 DNA follows: TGCGCCAGCAGCTTGGATTCACAGGGGGCAGTTGATGAGCAGTTCTTC. Translation: CASSLDSQGAVDEQFF.

The chain is built from TRBV27 and TRBJ1-4; no clear D. This CDR3 has 13 residues. V was shortened by 2 bases and J by 3 bases, with 4 bases between the two germline ends. Germline V gene data show CDR1 as MNHEY and CDR2 as SMNVEV (reference sequence). The CDR3 spells CASSLKPNEKLFF. The CDR3 coding sequence is TGTGCCAGCAGTTTAAAGCCTAATGAAAAACTGTTTTTT.

The genes are TRBV28 and TRBJ1-1; the D is unclear. CDR1 and CDR2 from the germline V gene are MDHEN and SYDVKM. This CDR3 spans 12 amino acids. Trimming stripped 3 bases from V and 11 bases from J, with 13 bases between. CDR3 region: CASSFSRLYAFF. The CDR3 nucleotides are TGTGCCAGCAGTTTCAGCAGGCTTTACGCTTTCTTT.

V usage is TRBV10-1 and J usage is TRBJ1-5; perhaps TRBD1 as D (5 bases). This CDR3 is built from 16 residues. V lost 1 base and J lost 1, with 11 bases in between. Germline V CDR1 and CDR2: WNHNN, SYGVQD (reference sequence). The CDR3 DNA follows: TGCGCCAGCAGTGAGTGGCAGGGCCTGAGCAATCAGCCCCAGCATTTT. Translated: CASSEWQGLSNQPQHF.

This clone came up a few times. Here the CDR3 reads CASSPTQGGAFF. The CDR3 bases are TGTGCCAGCAGTCCGACCCAGGGGGGAGCTTTCTTT. The V gene is TRBV6-5, the J gene TRBJ1-1, with 7 bases identical to TRBD1. The CDR3 contains 12 residues. CDR1 MNHEY and CDR2 SVGAGI come from the germline V gene. V trimming: 5 bases; J trimming: 10 bases; junction bases outside the gene matches: 7.

This chain links TRBV13 with TRBJ1-1, with a weak D call TRBD1 (6 bases). This CDR3 has 13 amino acids. CDR1 is PRHDT and CDR2 is FYEKMQ in the germline V gene (reference sequence). The V end lost 2 bases, the J end lost 4 bases, and 8 bases lay between the germline ends. This CDR3 reads CASSLRGTTEAFF. The CDR3 DNA reads as TGTGCCAGCAGCTTAAGGGGGACCACTGAAGCTTTCTTT.

This clone came up a few times. The V gene is TRBV5-4, the J gene TRBJ2-1, with D perhaps matching TRBD2 (6 bases). V lost 4 bases, J lost 2 bases, and 13 bases lay in between. Germline V gene sequence: CDR1 SGHNT, CDR2 YYREEE (reference sequence). The CDR3 is 15 amino acids. The CDR3 coding sequence is TGTGCCAGCAGCCCAGGGACTCCCACCTACAATGAGCAGTTCTTC. Translated: CASSPGTPTYNEQFF.

This chain joins TRBV2 and TRBJ1-5; 9 bases are a match to TRBD1. Germline loops: CDR1 SNHLY, CDR2 FYNNEI. The CDR3 contains 15 residues. With V trimmed by 6 bases and J by 0 bases, 3 bases remained unmatched. The CDR3: CASRDRGNSNQPQHF. DNA of the CDR3: TGTGCCAGCAGGGACAGGGGAAATAGCAATCAGCCCCAGCATTTT.

The chain is built from TRBV28 and TRBJ2-7; 7 bases agree with TRBD2. Looked up from germline, CDR1 is MDHEN and CDR2 is SYDVKM. The CDR3 contains 15 residues. J gave up 3 bases and V 5 bases, and 10 bases lay outside the gene matches. The CDR3 spells CASSNSLAVGYEQYF. The CDR3 DNA reads TGTGCCAGCAGTAACAGTCTAGCGGTGGGCTACGAGCAGTACTTC.

The CDR3: CASRRHGLNEKLFF. CDR3 DNA: TGTGCCAGTAGAAGACACGGCCTTAATGAAAAACTGTTTTTT. The rearrangement links TRBV19 to TRBJ1-4, with unresolved D. CDR1 is LNHDA, CDR2 SQIVND, per germline (reference sequence). V lost 6 bases and J 4 bases, leaving 12 bases between the germline ends. This CDR3 is built from 14 residues.

The chain is built from TRBV29-1 and TRBJ2-3; the D gene is possibly TRBD1 (5 bases). CDR3 length: 14 amino acids. Germline CDR1 reads SQVTM; CDR2 reads ANQGSEA. Trimming cost V 6 bases and J 0 bases, with 13 bases left between them. The CDR3 coding sequence is TGCAGCGTGGCTAGGACACCTAGCACAGATACGCAGTATTTT. Translation gives CSVARTPSTDTQYF.

The rearrangement uses TRBV7-9 and TRBJ2-1; 9 positions match TRBD2. This CDR3 is built from 15 residues. J gave up 6 bases and V 5 bases, and 8 bases lay outside the gene matches. CDR1 and CDR2 (germline): SEHNR, FQNEAQ (reference sequence). CDR3 nucleotide sequence: TGTGCCAGCAGCACCGGGACTAGCTTACTCAATGAGCAGTTCTTC. Residues: CASSTGTSLLNEQFF.

The chain carries TRBV16 and TRBJ2-1; D possibly corresponds to TRBD2 (5 bases). The CDR3 extends over 16 amino acids. V lost 2 bases, J lost 1 base, and 12 bases lay in between. In germline, CDR1 is KGHSY, CDR2 FQNENV. The CDR3 here is CASSQRSSGSYNEQFF. CDR3 sequence (DNA): TGTGCCAGCAGCCAAAGGTCCAGCGGATCCTACAATGAGCAGTTCTTC.

V is TRBV27 and J is TRBJ2-7; 9 bases are shared with TRBD1. J lost 6 bases, V lost 4 bases, and 10 bases had no gene match. The CDR3 contains 15 residues. The germline CDR1 and CDR2 sequences are MNHEY and SMNVEV (reference sequence). CDR3 residues: CASSSPGTGIGEQYF. In DNA form, the CDR3 reads TGTGCCAGCAGTTCCCCGGGGACAGGGATTGGCGAGCAGTACTTC.

This chain connects TRBV13 to TRBJ2-7; a weak D match, TRBD2 (6 bases). This CDR3 region has 14 residues. Trimming left V 4 bases short and J 2 bases short, with 12 bases between. The germline V gene has CDR1 PRHDT and CDR2 FYEKMQ (reference sequence). CDR3 sequence (DNA): TGTGCCAGCAGCTGGGCCGGGGGAGCCTACGAGCAGTACTTC. This translates into CASSWAGGAYEQYF.